A selection of T cell receptor beta chains follows, all from one sample in a study of cytomegalovirus exposure and HLA in healthy donors. Clones were read by immunoSEQ multiplex PCR, and TCRdb kept only the in-frame ones, dropping some. Its table lists around 150,000 clones. Sequencing was carried out using PBMCs. The receptor source for this set is a woman between 55 and 75 years old in good health and CMV-seronegative. CDR3s include the opening cysteine and the closing phenylalanine or tryptophan. Each record gives: D gene, J gene, V gene, CDR3 protein, CDR3 DNA. D genes are given only for firm matches.

d_gene: -; j_gene: TRBJ2-1; v_gene: TRBV5-1; CDR3aa: CASSFLGQTEQFF; CDR3nt: TGCGCCAGCAGCTTTCTCGGACAGACTGAGCAGTTCTTC
d_gene: -; j_gene: TRBJ2-1; v_gene: TRBV5-1; CDR3aa: CASSLDRLGVGEQFF; CDR3nt: TGCGCCAGCAGCTTGGATCGACTAGGAGTAGGCGAGCAGTTCTTC
d_gene: TRBD1; j_gene: TRBJ1-1; v_gene: TRBV11-2; CDR3aa: CAGKGQGSNEAFF; CDR3nt: TGTGCCGGCAAAGGACAGGGCAGTAATGAAGCTTTCTTT
d_gene: -; j_gene: TRBJ1-4; v_gene: TRBV29-1; CDR3aa: CSVEQGPNEKLFF; CDR3nt: TGCAGCGTTGAGCAGGGTCCTAATGAAAAACTGTTTTTT
d_gene: TRBD2; j_gene: TRBJ2-5; v_gene: TRBV2; CDR3aa: CASSEGLAAFETQYF; CDR3nt: TGTGCCAGCAGTGAAGGACTAGCGGCTTTTGAGACCCAGTACTTC
d_gene: -; j_gene: TRBJ2-1; v_gene: TRBV7-9; CDR3aa: CASSPGGLGGDEQFF; CDR3nt: TGTGCCAGCAGCCCAGGAGGTTTAGGTGGTGATGAGCAGTTCTTC
d_gene: -; j_gene: TRBJ1-1; v_gene: TRBV9; CDR3aa: CASSVSWGLNTEAFF; CDR3nt: TGTGCCAGCAGCGTAAGTTGGGGCTTGAACACTGAAGCTTTCTTT
d_gene: TRBD1; j_gene: TRBJ2-7; v_gene: TRBV18; CDR3aa: CASSPLRAGGSYEQYF; CDR3nt: TGTGCCAGCTCACCACTAAGGGCAGGGGGTTCCTACGAGCAGTACTTC
d_gene: -; j_gene: TRBJ2-6; v_gene: TRBV9; CDR3aa: CASSVGGHSSGANVLTF; CDR3nt: TGTGCCAGCAGCGTAGGAGGACATAGCTCTGGGGCCAACGTCCTGACTTTC
d_gene: -; j_gene: TRBJ2-7; v_gene: TRBV2; CDR3aa: CASSDTGKGSGYEQYF; CDR3nt: TGTGCCAGCAGTGATACGGGAAAAGGATCCGGCTACGAGCAGTACTTC
d_gene: -; j_gene: TRBJ1-1; v_gene: TRBV18; CDR3aa: CASSSRVDTEAFF; CDR3nt: TGTGCCAGCTCATCCAGGGTGGACACTGAAGCTTTCTTT
d_gene: TRBD1; j_gene: TRBJ1-2; v_gene: TRBV15; CDR3aa: CATAPGTGEYGYTF; CDR3nt: TGTGCCACCGCCCCGGGAACAGGGGAGTATGGCTACACCTTC
d_gene: -; j_gene: TRBJ2-1; v_gene: TRBV6-5; CDR3aa: CASSYAGNEQFF; CDR3nt: TGTGCCAGCAGTTACGCGGGCAATGAGCAGTTCTTC
d_gene: -; j_gene: TRBJ2-7; v_gene: TRBV6-1; CDR3aa: CASSESLYDEQYF; CDR3nt: TGTGCCAGCAGTGAATCCCTCTACGATGAGCAGTACTTC
d_gene: TRBD2; j_gene: TRBJ2-1; v_gene: TRBV29-1; CDR3aa: CSVEMGTSGSYNEQFF; CDR3nt: TGCAGCGTTGAAATGGGAACTAGCGGCTCCTACAATGAGCAGTTCTTC
d_gene: TRBD2; j_gene: TRBJ2-3; v_gene: TRBV4-2; CDR3aa: CASSQEERTSEADTQYF; CDR3nt: TGTGCCAGCAGCCAAGAGGAAAGGACTAGCGAGGCAGATACGCAGTATTTT
d_gene: TRBD1; j_gene: TRBJ1-1; v_gene: TRBV18; CDR3aa: CASSTGQATEAFF; CDR3nt: TGTGCCAGCTCAACGGGACAGGCGACTGAAGCTTTCTTT
d_gene: -; j_gene: TRBJ2-3; v_gene: TRBV19; CDR3aa: CASSILPSDTQYF; CDR3nt: TGTGCCAGTAGTATTCTCCCCTCAGATACGCAGTATTTT
d_gene: TRBD1; j_gene: TRBJ1-6; v_gene: TRBV6-5; CDR3aa: CASSSLSTGGGSPLHF; CDR3nt: TGTGCCAGCAGTTCCCTCTCGACAGGGGGCGGCTCACCCCTCCACTTT
d_gene: TRBD2; j_gene: TRBJ2-5; v_gene: TRBV2; CDR3aa: CASSEVGGETQYF; CDR3nt: TGTGCCAGCAGTGAAGTGGGGGGGGAGACCCAGTACTTC
d_gene: -; j_gene: TRBJ2-2; v_gene: TRBV11-2; CDR3aa: CASIRENTGELFF; CDR3nt: TGTGCCAGCATACGGGAAAACACCGGGGAGCTGTTTTTT
d_gene: TRBD2; j_gene: TRBJ2-5; v_gene: TRBV7-9; CDR3aa: CASSLRGAGTKETQYF; CDR3nt: TGTGCCAGCAGCCTCCGGGGAGCGGGAACCAAAGAGACCCAGTACTTC
d_gene: TRBD2; j_gene: TRBJ2-2; v_gene: TRBV4-3; CDR3aa: CASSQLLAMNTGELFF; CDR3nt: TGCGCCAGCAGCCAACTACTAGCGATGAACACCGGGGAGCTGTTTTTT
d_gene: -; j_gene: TRBJ2-3; v_gene: TRBV28; CDR3aa: CASSETGYTQYF; CDR3nt: TGTGCCAGCAGTGAGACTGGCTATACGCAGTATTTT
d_gene: TRBD2; j_gene: TRBJ2-3; v_gene: TRBV5-1; CDR3aa: CASSTSGRREQYF; CDR3nt: TGCGCCAGCAGTACTAGCGGGAGAAGGGAGCAGTATTTT
d_gene: -; j_gene: TRBJ1-5; v_gene: TRBV18; CDR3aa: CASSPQAAGTHQPQHF; CDR3nt: TGTGCCAGCTCACCCCAAGCGGCGGGTACCCATCAGCCCCAGCATTTT
d_gene: TRBD1; j_gene: TRBJ1-5; v_gene: TRBV6-5; CDR3aa: CASRPTGTGNQPQHF; CDR3nt: TGTGCCAGCAGGCCAACCGGGACAGGGAATCAGCCCCAGCATTTT
d_gene: TRBD2; j_gene: TRBJ2-5; v_gene: TRBV7-8; CDR3aa: CASSLITHGGETQYF; CDR3nt: TGTGCCAGCAGCTTAATTACCCACGGGGGGGAGACCCAGTACTTC
d_gene: TRBD2; j_gene: TRBJ2-1; v_gene: TRBV27; CDR3aa: CASSLSLFPGTSAPYNEQFF; CDR3nt: TGTGCCAGCAGTTTAAGTCTGTTCCCTGGAACTAGCGCTCCCTACAATGAGCAGTTCTTC
d_gene: -; j_gene: TRBJ2-2; v_gene: TRBV6-4; CDR3aa: CASSDGGGDGTGELFF; CDR3nt: TGTGCCAGCAGTGACGGAGGGGGCGATGGCACCGGGGAGCTGTTTTTT
d_gene: -; j_gene: TRBJ2-2; v_gene: TRBV27; CDR3aa: CASRDSPNTGELFF; CDR3nt: TGTGCCAGCAGGGACAGTCCGAACACCGGGGAGCTGTTTTTT
d_gene: TRBD1; j_gene: TRBJ1-4; v_gene: TRBV18; CDR3aa: CASSADGTVNEKLFF; CDR3nt: TGTGCCAGCTCGGCCGACGGGACAGTGAATGAAAAACTGTTTTTT
d_gene: -; j_gene: TRBJ2-2; v_gene: TRBV9; CDR3aa: CASSVYQITGELFF; CDR3nt: TGTGCCAGCAGCGTATACCAGATCACCGGGGAGCTGTTTTTT
d_gene: -; j_gene: TRBJ2-7; v_gene: TRBV7-9; CDR3aa: CASSFEKSTYEQYF; CDR3nt: TGTGCCAGCAGCTTTGAAAAGAGTACCTACGAGCAGTACTTC
d_gene: -; j_gene: TRBJ2-5; v_gene: TRBV6-5; CDR3aa: CASSYSSTQETQYF; CDR3nt: TGTGCCAGCAGTTACTCGAGTACCCAAGAGACCCAGTACTTC
d_gene: TRBD1; j_gene: TRBJ2-7; v_gene: TRBV19; CDR3aa: CASSIVGQAGSYEQYF; CDR3nt: TGTGCCAGTAGTATAGTGGGACAGGCCGGCTCCTACGAGCAGTACTTC
d_gene: -; j_gene: TRBJ1-1; v_gene: TRBV6-5; CDR3aa: CASSFLEGETEAFF; CDR3nt: TGTGCCAGCAGTTTCCTCGAGGGTGAGACTGAAGCCTTCTTT
d_gene: -; j_gene: TRBJ2-5; v_gene: TRBV6-1; CDR3aa: CASRDYQETQYF; CDR3nt: TGTGCCAGCAGAGACTACCAAGAGACCCAGTACTTC
d_gene: TRBD2; j_gene: TRBJ2-1; v_gene: TRBV5-1; CDR3aa: CASSLGSGGGNEQFF; CDR3nt: TGCGCCAGCAGCTTGGGTAGCGGGGGGGGTAATGAGCAGTTCTTC
d_gene: TRBD1; j_gene: TRBJ2-7; v_gene: TRBV19; CDR3aa: CASSIGQGSYEQYF; CDR3nt: TGTGCCAGTAGTATTGGACAGGGCTCCTACGAGCAGTACTTC
d_gene: -; j_gene: TRBJ2-7; v_gene: TRBV29-1; CDR3aa: CSVDEGTDEQYF; CDR3nt: TGCAGCGTTGATGAGGGAACGGACGAGCAGTACTTC
d_gene: -; j_gene: TRBJ2-3; v_gene: TRBV27; CDR3aa: CASSLKPGVWDTQYF; CDR3nt: TGTGCCAGCAGTTTAAAACCCGGAGTATGGGATACGCAGTATTTT
d_gene: -; j_gene: TRBJ2-7; v_gene: TRBV18; CDR3aa: CASSPQRFTLSYEQYF; CDR3nt: TGTGCCAGCTCACCACAAAGATTTACTTTATCGTACGAGCAGTACTTC
d_gene: -; j_gene: TRBJ2-7; v_gene: TRBV25-1; CDR3aa: CASSGPGQTYEQYF; CDR3nt: TGTGCCAGCAGTGGCCCAGGACAGACCTACGAGCAGTACTTC
d_gene: -; j_gene: TRBJ2-7; v_gene: TRBV21-1; CDR3aa: CTGTGGVEQYF; CDR3nt: TGCACGGGGACGGGGGGCGTTGAGCAGTACTTC